The 29 T cell receptor beta chains below all came from one sample that was sequenced in a study of cytomegalovirus exposure and HLA in healthy donors. Measured with immunoSEQ multiplex PCR; TCRdb has only the in-frame clones, and not every one. The profile shows some 69,000 clones, around 95% of them singletons. The sequencing input was PBMCs. The receptors derive from a man aged 18 to 30 in good health and CMV-seronegative.

The rearrangement uses TRBV2 and TRBJ1-1; possibly TRBD1 for D (6 bases). Germline-derived CDR1 and CDR2 are SNHLY and FYNNEI. V lost 6 bases and J 5 bases, leaving 19 bases between the germline ends. The CDR3 loop spans 15 amino acids. CDR3 sequence (DNA): TGTGCCAGCAGCCCGAGGTGGACAGATGGAACTGAAGCTTTCTTT. Amino acid sequence: CASSPRWTDGTEAFF.

This sequence joins TRBV19 and TRBJ2-3; a weak D match, TRBD2 (5 bases). The germline CDR1 and CDR2 sequences are LNHDA and SQIVND (reference sequence). V was pared by 5 bases and J by 6 bases, with 12 bases between. The CDR3 loop spans 13 amino acids. CDR3 sequence: CASSEADRDTQYF. The DNA for the CDR3 is TGTGCCAGTAGTGAAGCGGACCGCGATACGCAGTATTTT.

The gene calls are TRBV6-1 and TRBJ2-1; 8 bases align to TRBD1. Germline CDR1 is MNHNS and CDR2 is SASEGT. The CDR3 loop spans 17 amino acids. The V and J ends lost 4 bases and 0 bases, in that order; junction bases with no gene match: 8. The CDR3 DNA reads TGTGCCAGCAGTGGGACAGGGACCCACAGCTCCTACAATGAGCAGTTCTTC. Its translation: CASSGTGTHSSYNEQFF.

The V call is TRBV18, the J call TRBJ2-3; D call uncertain. Trimming took off 3 bases at V and 0 bases at J, with 10 bases between the two ends. The CDR3 runs 15 residues. Germline V lookup: CDR1 KGHSH, CDR2 LQKENI. CDR3 nucleotides: TGTGCCAGCTCACCGATGGAGACCAGCACAGATACGCAGTATTTT. Translated: CASSPMETSTDTQYF.

This rearrangement joins TRBV9 to TRBJ1-1, with a tentative D call TRBD1 (6 bases). Germline CDR1 SGDLS, CDR2 YYNGEE. This CDR3 has 14 amino acids. The V end was cut by 7 bases, the J end by 2 bases, with 15 bases between. For the CDR3, the DNA is TGTGCCAGCTCTAACAGGGATTTTAACACTGAAGCTTTCTTT. Its translation: CASSNRDFNTEAFF.

The chain is built from TRBV14 and TRBJ1-3; maybe TRBD1 (6 bases). Trimming took 1 base from V and 0 from J, leaving 13 bases between them. Germline loops: CDR1 SGHDN, CDR2 FVKESK. The CDR3 has 17 amino acids. The CDR3 spells CASSQVVGQNSGNTIYF. CDR3 coding DNA: TGTGCCAGCAGCCAAGTCGTTGGACAGAACTCTGGAAACACCATATATTTT.

The chain combines TRBV2 with TRBJ2-1; D unresolved. This CDR3 region has 13 residues. Looked up from germline, CDR1 is SNHLY and CDR2 is FYNNEI. V lost 6 bases and J lost 0, with 6 bases in between. The CDR3 DNA follows: TGTGCCAGCAGGAGTAACTCCTACAATGAGCAGTTCTTC. Translating gives CASRSNSYNEQFF.

The chain uses TRBV5-1 and TRBJ2-7, with D hard to call. The CDR3 loop spans 13 amino acids. V shed 0 bases and J shed 0 bases, with 4 bases lying between them. Germline CDR1 is SGHRS and CDR2 is YFSETQ. As DNA, the CDR3 is TGCGCCAGCAGCTTGGGGAGCTCCTACGAGCAGTACTTC. It yields the protein CASSLGSSYEQYF.

DNA for the CDR3: TGTGCCAGTAGTATGGGGAGCTCTGGGGCCAACGTCCTGACTTTC. It is translated as CASSMGSSGANVLTF. The chain is built from TRBV19 and TRBJ2-6; D is perhaps TRBD2 (5 bases). Per germline, CDR1 LNHDA and CDR2 SQIVND (reference sequence). The CDR3 spans 15 residues. Trimming took 3 bases from V and 0 from J, leaving 6 bases between them.

V gene TRBV7-2 combines with J gene TRBJ1-1, with 10 bases fitting TRBD1. Trimming took 2 bases from V and 6 from J; bases not matched to a gene: 6. Germline V gene sequence: CDR1 SGHTA, CDR2 FQGNSA. The CDR3 length is 15 residues. This CDR3 is CASSLPGQGKAEAFF. The CDR3 DNA follows: TGTGCCAGCAGCTTACCGGGACAGGGGAAGGCTGAAGCTTTCTTT.

This chain joins TRBV30 and TRBJ2-1; the match to TRBD2 covers 8 bases. Germline V lookup: CDR1 GTSNPN, CDR2 SVGIG (reference sequence). This CDR3 has 16 residues. J gave up 6 bases and V 0 bases, and 10 bases lay outside the gene matches. The CDR3 nucleotides are TGTGCCTGGAGTGTACACACGGGAGGGCCGAGCAATGAGCAGTTCTTC. Translated, it gives CAWSVHTGGPSNEQFF. Filled out from reference TRBV30 and TRBJ2-1, the complete variable domain reads SQTIHQWPATLVQPVGSPLSLECTVEGTSNPNLYWYRQAAGRGLQLLFYSVGIGQISSEVPQNLSASRPQDRQFILSSKKLLLSDSGFYLCAWSVHTGGPSNEQFFGPGTRLTVL.

The gene calls are TRBV6-1 and TRBJ1-1; 8 nucleotides line up with TRBD1. Germline CDR1 MNHNS, CDR2 SASEGT. The V and J ends lost 2 bases and 1 base, in that order; junction bases with no gene match: 6. The CDR3 is 16 residues long. CDR3 residues: CASSELTGGPNTEAFF. In nucleotides, the CDR3 is TGTGCCAGCAGTGAATTAACAGGGGGTCCGAACACTGAAGCTTTCTTT.

The J gene is TRBJ2-1, the V gene TRBV28, with D perhaps matching TRBD2 (6 bases). The CDR3 is made up of 15 amino acids. The V and J ends lost 1 base and 2 bases respectively, with 9 bases between them. Looked up from germline, CDR1 is MDHEN and CDR2 is SYDVKM. CDR3 region: CASSLLGGAYNEQFF. The CDR3 DNA reads TGTGCCAGCAGTTTATTGGGCGGGGCCTACAATGAGCAGTTCTTC.

The V gene is TRBV7-8, the J gene TRBJ1-1; TRBD1 might be the D (5 bases). This CDR3 contains 17 residues. V was pared by 0 bases and J by 3 bases, with 17 bases between. Germline assignment: CDR1 SGHVS and CDR2 FQNEAQ. The CDR3 spells CASSLAQGWNFYTEAFF. In nucleotides, the CDR3 is TGTGCCAGCAGCTTAGCGCAGGGTTGGAATTTTTACACTGAAGCTTTCTTT.

This chain links TRBV5-4 with TRBJ2-2; possibly TRBD1 for D (6 bases). CDR3 length: 14 residues. The germline V gene encodes CDR1 SGHNT and CDR2 YYREEE (reference sequence). The V and J ends lost 3 bases and 8 bases respectively, with 14 bases between them. CDR3 in amino acids: CASSWGHTAGELFF. The CDR3 coding sequence is TGTGCCAGCAGCTGGGGACACACTGCGGGGGAGCTGTTTTTT.

This clone was recorded once. This rearrangement joins TRBV15 to TRBJ2-1; 10 bases match TRBD2. CDR1 LNHNV and CDR2 YYDKDF come from the germline V gene (reference sequence). This CDR3 has 16 amino acids. J was trimmed by 6 bases and V by 0 bases; bases with no gene match: 5. CDR3 nucleotides: TGTGCCACCAGCAGAGATAGGACTAGCGGAGGCAATGAGCAGTTCTTC. It yields the protein CATSRDRTSGGNEQFF.

This chain connects TRBV7-9 to TRBJ1-1; perhaps TRBD1 as D (5 bases). The V gene lost 6 bases and the J gene lost 0 bases, with 11 bases spanning the gap. The CDR3 is made up of 14 amino acids. The V gene's germline CDR1 is SEHNR and CDR2 FQNEAQ (reference sequence). This CDR3 reads CASRPQDMNTEAFF. CDR3 nucleotide sequence: TGTGCCAGCAGGCCCCAGGACATGAACACTGAAGCTTTCTTT.

This clone was seen only once. The CDR3 DNA is TGTGCCATCAGTGAGTCGAGTGGCAGGGGGCTTGAGACCCAGTACTTC. The encoded protein is CAISESSGRGLETQYF. The chain combines TRBV10-3 with TRBJ2-5, with 8 bases aligning to TRBD1. Losses at the gene ends were 0 bases for V and 5 bases for J; bases not matched to a gene: 8. This CDR3 has 16 amino acids. The germline V gene has CDR1 ENHRY and CDR2 SYGVKD.

V and J are TRBV11-3 and TRBJ2-3; TRBD2 matches 7 bases. The V gene's germline CDR1 is SGHNT and CDR2 YENEEA. This CDR3 has 14 residues. V lost 4 bases and J lost 1; bases outside the gene matches: 2. In nucleotides, the CDR3 is TGTGCCAGCAGCTCCCGGGGGGGCACAGATACGCAGTATTTT. Amino acids: CASSSRGGTDTQYF. Together with reference TRBV11-3 and TRBJ2-3, the CDR3 gives the full variable domain: EAGVVQSPRYKIIEKKQPVAFWCNPISGHNTLYWYLQNLGQGPELLIRYENEEAVDDSQLPKDRFSAERLKGVDSTLKIQPAELGDSAVYLCASSSRGGTDTQYFGPGTRLTVL.

The chain links TRBV7-2 to TRBJ2-6, with unresolved D. CDR1 and CDR2 from the germline V gene are SGHTA and FQGNSA. This CDR3 is 14 amino acids long. Trimming took off 4 bases at V and 4 bases at J, with 8 bases between the two ends. The CDR3 loop reads CASSSRGGANVLTF. CDR3 DNA sequence: TGTGCCAGCAGCTCACGTGGCGGGGCCAACGTCCTGACTTTC.

V is TRBV27 and J is TRBJ2-6; D not resolved. Germline V gives CDR1 MNHEY, CDR2 SMNVEV (reference sequence). There are 15 residues in the CDR3. V lost 6 bases, J lost 0 bases, and 9 bases lay in between. The DNA of the CDR3 is TGTGCCAGCAGCCCCGGGTCCTCTGGGGCCAACGTCCTGACTTTC. Translated: CASSPGSSGANVLTF.

The V call is TRBV27, the J call TRBJ2-1, with TRBD2 matching over 10 bases. Germline V gives CDR1 MNHEY, CDR2 SMNVEV (reference sequence). The CDR3 consists of 15 residues. Germline trimming cut 6 bases from V and 2 bases from J; bases unmatched to any gene: 4. CDR3 DNA: TGTGCCAGCAGCCTAGCGGGAGAGGCCTACAATGAGCAGTTCTTC. As protein: CASSLAGEAYNEQFF.

V and J are TRBV6-4 and TRBJ2-2; 9 nucleotides match TRBD1. This CDR3 contains 15 residues. Germline V gene sequence: CDR1 MRHNA, CDR2 SNTAGT. Germline trimming cut 5 bases from V and 3 bases from J; bases unmatched to any gene: 4. CDR3: CASSLGQGDTGELFF. The CDR3, as DNA: TGTGCCAGCAGTCTGGGACAGGGAGACACCGGGGAGCTGTTTTTT.

The sample holds one count of this clone. The rearrangement links TRBV4-1 to TRBJ2-1; a weak D match, TRBD1 (5 bases). CDR3 size: 13 residues. The germline V gene has CDR1 MGHRA and CDR2 YSYEKL. Between the trimmed V and J ends, which lost 3 bases and 9 bases, there was a span of 12 bases. CDR3 loop: CASSHQNQGEQFF. The CDR3, as DNA: TGCGCCAGCAGCCATCAGAACCAGGGTGAGCAGTTCTTC.

The chain uses TRBV6-5 and TRBJ1-6, with no clear D. V gave up 0 bases and J gave up 6 bases, with 9 bases separating them. This CDR3 contains 15 residues. Germline assignment: CDR1 MNHEY and CDR2 SVGAGI. The CDR3 DNA reads as TGTGCCAGCAGTTACTCGGCCGTTCCTAATTCACCCCTCCACTTT. It translates to CASSYSAVPNSPLHF.

The chain joins TRBV29-1 to TRBJ2-1; TRBD2 matches at 14 bases. The V segment lost 6 bases and the J segment 2 bases; nucleotides outside the gene matches: 9. The CDR3 has 17 amino acids. Germline V gives CDR1 SQVTM, CDR2 ANQGSEA. The CDR3 region is CSVPGLAGGPTYNEQFF. CDR3 in DNA: TGCAGCGTCCCCGGACTAGCGGGAGGCCCCACCTACAATGAGCAGTTCTTC.

V and J are TRBV10-3 and TRBJ1-6, with D possibly matching TRBD1 (5 bases). V was cut by 0 bases and J by 8 bases, with 8 bases left in between. Germline V gives CDR1 ENHRY, CDR2 SYGVKD. The CDR3 consists of 14 residues. The CDR3 loop reads CAISESAGDSPLHF. The CDR3 region has the DNA TGTGCCATCAGTGAGTCTGCGGGGGATTCACCCCTCCACTTT.

This sequence joins TRBV27 and TRBJ2-7; 7 bases map to TRBD2. Trimming at V came to 7 bases and at J to 2 bases, leaving 8 bases not matched to a gene. The CDR3 consists of 14 residues. In germline, CDR1 is MNHEY, CDR2 SMNVEV (reference sequence). The CDR3, as DNA: TGTGCCAGCATCAGTAGCGGGCCGACCTACGAGCAGTACTTC. It encodes CASISSGPTYEQYF.

This clone was seen a single time. This rearrangement joins TRBV19 to TRBJ1-1, with TRBD1 matching 9 bases. The CDR3 loop spans 17 amino acids. Germline CDR1 reads LNHDA; CDR2 reads SQIVND (reference sequence). The junction had 11 bases not matched to a gene; V was cut back by 6 bases and J by 0 bases. The CDR3 region has the DNA TGTGCCAGTAGCCTCGGACAGGGGCCAATAATGAACACTGAAGCTTTCTTT. Translation gives CASSLGQGPIMNTEAFF. Based on the CDR3 plus reference TRBV19 and TRBJ1-1, the full variable domain is DGGITQSPKYLFRKEGQNVTLSCEQNLNHDAMYWYRQDPGQGLRLIYYSQIVNDFQKGDIAEGYSVSREKKESFPLTVTSAQKNPTAFYLCASSLGQGPIMNTEAFFGQGTRLTVV.